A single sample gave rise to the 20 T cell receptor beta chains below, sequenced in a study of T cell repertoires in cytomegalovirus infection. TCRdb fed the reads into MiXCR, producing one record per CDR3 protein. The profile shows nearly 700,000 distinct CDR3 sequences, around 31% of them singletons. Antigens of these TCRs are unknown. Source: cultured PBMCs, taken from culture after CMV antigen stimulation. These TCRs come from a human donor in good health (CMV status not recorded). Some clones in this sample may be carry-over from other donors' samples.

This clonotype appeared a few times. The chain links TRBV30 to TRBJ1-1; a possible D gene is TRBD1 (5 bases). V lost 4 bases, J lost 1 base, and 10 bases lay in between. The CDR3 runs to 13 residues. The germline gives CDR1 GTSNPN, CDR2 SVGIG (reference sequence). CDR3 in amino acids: CAWTRQTNTEAFF. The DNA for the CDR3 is TGTGCCTGGACCCGACAGACGAACACTGAAGCTTTCTTT. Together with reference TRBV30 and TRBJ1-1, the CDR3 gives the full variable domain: SQTIHQWPATLVQPVGSPLSLECTVEGTSNPNLYWYRQAAGRGLQLLFYSVGIGQISSEVPQNLSASRPQDRQFILSSKKLLLSDSGFYLCAWTRQTNTEAFFGQGTRLTVV.

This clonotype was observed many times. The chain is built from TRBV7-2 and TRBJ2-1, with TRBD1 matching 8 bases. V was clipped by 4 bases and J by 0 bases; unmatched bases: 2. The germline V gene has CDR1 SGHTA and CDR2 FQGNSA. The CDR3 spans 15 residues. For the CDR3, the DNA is TGTGCCAGCAGCTCAGGGGGCAGCTCCTACAATGAGCAGTTCTTC. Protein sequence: CASSSGGSSYNEQFF. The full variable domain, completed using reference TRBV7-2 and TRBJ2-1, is GAGVSQSPSNKVTEKGKDVELRCDPISGHTALYWYRQSLGQGLEFLIYFQGNSAPDKSGLPSDRFSAERTGGSVSTLTIQRTQQEDSAVYLCASSSGGSSYNEQFFGPGTRLTVL.

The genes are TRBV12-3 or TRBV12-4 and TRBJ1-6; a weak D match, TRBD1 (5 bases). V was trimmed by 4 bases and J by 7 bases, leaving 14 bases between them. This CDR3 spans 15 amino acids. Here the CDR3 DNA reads TGTGCCAGCAGTTCCGGGACGGCATTCAATTCACCCCTCCACTTT. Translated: CASSSGTAFNSPLHF.

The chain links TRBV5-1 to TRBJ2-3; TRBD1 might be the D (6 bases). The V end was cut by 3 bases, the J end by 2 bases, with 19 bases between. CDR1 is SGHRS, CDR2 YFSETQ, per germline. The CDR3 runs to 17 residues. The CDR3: CASSSRGEGVATDTQYF. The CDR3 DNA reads TGCGCCAGCAGCTCCAGGGGTGAGGGAGTCGCCACAGATACGCAGTATTTT.

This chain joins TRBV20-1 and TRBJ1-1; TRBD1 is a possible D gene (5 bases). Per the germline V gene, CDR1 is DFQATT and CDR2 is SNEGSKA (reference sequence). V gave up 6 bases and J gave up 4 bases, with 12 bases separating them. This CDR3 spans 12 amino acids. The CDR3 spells CSAGNGGTEAFF. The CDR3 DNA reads TGCAGTGCAGGCAACGGGGGCACTGAAGCTTTCTTT.

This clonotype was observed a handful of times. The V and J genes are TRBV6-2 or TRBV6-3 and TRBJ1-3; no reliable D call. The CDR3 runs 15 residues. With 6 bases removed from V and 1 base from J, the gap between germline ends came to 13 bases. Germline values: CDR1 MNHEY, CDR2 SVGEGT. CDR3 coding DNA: TGTGCCAGCAGCAATGACATCGGGTCTGGAAACACCATATATTTT. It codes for CASSNDIGSGNTIYF.

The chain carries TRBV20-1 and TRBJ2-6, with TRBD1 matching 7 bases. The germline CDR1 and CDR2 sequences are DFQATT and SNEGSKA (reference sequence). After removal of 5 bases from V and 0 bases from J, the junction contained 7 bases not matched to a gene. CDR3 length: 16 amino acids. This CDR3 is CSALDRVTSGANVLTF. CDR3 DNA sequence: TGCAGTGCTCTCGACAGGGTGACCTCTGGGGCCAACGTCCTGACTTTC.

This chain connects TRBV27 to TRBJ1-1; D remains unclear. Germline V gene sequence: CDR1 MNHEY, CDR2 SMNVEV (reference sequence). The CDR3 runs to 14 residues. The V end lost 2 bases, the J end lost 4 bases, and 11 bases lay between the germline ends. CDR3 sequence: CASSLGVRSTEAFF. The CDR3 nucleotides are TGTGCCAGCAGTTTAGGGGTTAGGTCCACTGAAGCTTTCTTT.

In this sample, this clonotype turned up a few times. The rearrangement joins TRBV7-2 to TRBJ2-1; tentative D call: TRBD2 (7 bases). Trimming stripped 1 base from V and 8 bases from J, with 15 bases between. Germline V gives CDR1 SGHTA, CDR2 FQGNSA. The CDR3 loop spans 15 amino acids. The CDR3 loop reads CASSLVWGGGDEQFF. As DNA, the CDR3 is TGTGCCAGCAGCTTAGTATGGGGGGGCGGGGATGAGCAGTTCTTC.

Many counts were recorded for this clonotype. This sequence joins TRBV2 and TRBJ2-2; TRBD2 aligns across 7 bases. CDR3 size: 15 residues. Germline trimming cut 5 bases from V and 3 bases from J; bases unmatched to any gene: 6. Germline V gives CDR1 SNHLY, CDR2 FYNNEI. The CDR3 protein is CASSFRGGHTGELFF. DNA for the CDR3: TGTGCCAGCAGTTTCCGCGGGGGTCACACCGGGGAGCTGTTTTTT.

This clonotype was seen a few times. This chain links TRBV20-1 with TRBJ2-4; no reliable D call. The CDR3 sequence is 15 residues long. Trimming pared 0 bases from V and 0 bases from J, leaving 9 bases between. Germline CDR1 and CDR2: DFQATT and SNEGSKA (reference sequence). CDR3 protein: CSARDRTLAKNIQYF. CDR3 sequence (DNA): TGCAGTGCTAGAGACAGGACCTTAGCCAAAAACATTCAGTACTTC.

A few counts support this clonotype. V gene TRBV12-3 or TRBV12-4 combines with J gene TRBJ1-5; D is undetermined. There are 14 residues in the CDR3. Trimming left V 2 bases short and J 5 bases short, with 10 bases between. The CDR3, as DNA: TGTGCCAGCAGTTTAAGAGCCGAGTATCAGCCCCAGCATTTT. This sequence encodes CASSLRAEYQPQHF.

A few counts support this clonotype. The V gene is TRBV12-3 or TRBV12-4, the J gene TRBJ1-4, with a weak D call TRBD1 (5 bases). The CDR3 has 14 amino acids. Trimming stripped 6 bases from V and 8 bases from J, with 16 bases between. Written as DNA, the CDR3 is TGTGCCAGCAGCCTTGACAGACTGGGAGAAAAACTGTTTTTT. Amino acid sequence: CASSLDRLGEKLFF.

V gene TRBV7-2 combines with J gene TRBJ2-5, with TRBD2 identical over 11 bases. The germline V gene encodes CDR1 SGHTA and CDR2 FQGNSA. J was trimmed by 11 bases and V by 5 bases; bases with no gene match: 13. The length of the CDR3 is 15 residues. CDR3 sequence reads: CASSRTGIAGGPQYF. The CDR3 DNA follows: TGTGCCAGCAGCCGTACGGGAATAGCGGGGGGGCCTCAGTACTTC.

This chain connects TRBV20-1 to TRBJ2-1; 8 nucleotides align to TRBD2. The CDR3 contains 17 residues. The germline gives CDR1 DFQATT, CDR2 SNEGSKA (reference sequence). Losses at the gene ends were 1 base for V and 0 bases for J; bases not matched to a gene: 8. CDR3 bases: TGCAGTGCTAGAGGGAGGACTAGCAGATACTCCTACAATGAGCAGTTCTTC. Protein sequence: CSARGRTSRYSYNEQFF.

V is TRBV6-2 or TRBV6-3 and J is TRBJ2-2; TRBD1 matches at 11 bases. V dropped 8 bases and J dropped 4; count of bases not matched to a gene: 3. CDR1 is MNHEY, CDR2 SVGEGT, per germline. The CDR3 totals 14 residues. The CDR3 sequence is CASGQGASTGELFF. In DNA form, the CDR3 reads TGTGCCAGCGGACAGGGGGCTAGCACCGGGGAGCTGTTTTTT.

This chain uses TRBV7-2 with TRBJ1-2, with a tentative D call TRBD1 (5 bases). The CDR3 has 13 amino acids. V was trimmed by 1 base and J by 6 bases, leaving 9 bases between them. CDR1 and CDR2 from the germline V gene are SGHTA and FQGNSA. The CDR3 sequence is CASSLERGHGYTF. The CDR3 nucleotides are TGTGCCAGCAGCTTAGAGAGGGGCCATGGCTACACCTTC.

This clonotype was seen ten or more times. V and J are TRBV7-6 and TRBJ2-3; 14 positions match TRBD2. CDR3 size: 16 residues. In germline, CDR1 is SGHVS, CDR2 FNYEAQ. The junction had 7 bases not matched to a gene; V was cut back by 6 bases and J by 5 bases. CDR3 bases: TGTGCCAGCAGACGACTAGCGGGAGGGAGAAGAGATACGCAGTATTTT. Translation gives CASRRLAGGRRDTQYF.

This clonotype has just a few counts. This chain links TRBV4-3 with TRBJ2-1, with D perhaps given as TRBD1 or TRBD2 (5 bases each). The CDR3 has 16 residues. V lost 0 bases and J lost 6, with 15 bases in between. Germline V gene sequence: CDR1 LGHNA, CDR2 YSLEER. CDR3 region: CASSQEGWGNGNEQFF. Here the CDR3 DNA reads TGCGCCAGCAGCCAAGAAGGGTGGGGGAACGGCAATGAGCAGTTCTTC.

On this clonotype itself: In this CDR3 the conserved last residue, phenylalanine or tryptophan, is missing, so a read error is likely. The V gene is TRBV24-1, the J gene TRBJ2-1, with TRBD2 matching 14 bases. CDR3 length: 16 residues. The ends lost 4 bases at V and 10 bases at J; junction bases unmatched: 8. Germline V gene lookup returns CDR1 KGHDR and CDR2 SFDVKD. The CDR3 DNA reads TGTGCCACCAGTGAACCCGGGACTAGCGGGAGTGAAGAGCAGTTCCTC. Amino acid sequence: CATSEPGTSGSEEQFL.